A single sample is the source of the 13 T cell receptor beta chains below, sequenced in a study of blood T cell repertoires in COVID-19. The assay was immunoSEQ multiplex PCR, and TCRdb's table has in-frame clones only and misses some. The sample includes 300,000 to 400,000 clones, roughly 90% of them seen just once. The sequencing sample was made of peripheral blood. The receptor source for this set is a woman in her seventies with COVID-19, enrolled during active disease.

This chain links TRBV10-3 with TRBJ1-6; 8 bases map to TRBD1. The CDR3 has 14 residues. V was pared by 8 bases and J by 7 bases, with 7 bases of the junction left unmatched. Germline lookup yields CDR1 ENHRY and CDR2 SYGVKD. CDR3 nucleotides: TGTGCCATCGGCGGACAGGGAGGCAATTCACCCCTCCACTTT. Translated, it gives CAIGGQGGNSPLHF.

This chain uses TRBV28 with TRBJ1-5, with TRBD1 identical over 7 bases. V lost 8 bases, J lost 4 bases, and 8 bases stayed unmatched. This CDR3 region has 14 residues. The germline CDR1 and CDR2 sequences are MDHEN and SYDVKM. DNA for the CDR3: TGTGCCAGCGGTCTCGGGGACAGTAATCAGCCCCAGCATTTT. This translates into CASGLGDSNQPQHF. Full variable domain (remainder filled in from reference TRBV28 and TRBJ1-5): DVKVTQSSRYLVKRTGEKVFLECVQDMDHENMFWYRQDPGLGLRLIYFSYDVKMKEKGDIPEGYSVSREKKERFSLILESASTNQTSMYLCASGLGDSNQPQHFGDGTRLSIL.

This CDR3 is CASSRGSPGNTIYF. The CDR3 region has the DNA TGTGCCAGCTCCCGGGGGAGCCCTGGAAACACCATATATTTT. The J gene is TRBJ1-3, the V gene TRBV14, with D maybe TRBD1 (5 bases). The length of the CDR3 is 14 residues. The V gene lost 8 bases and the J gene lost 2 bases, with 13 bases spanning the gap. CDR1 is SGHDN, CDR2 FVKESK, per germline.

This clone was seen a single time. The chain joins TRBV6-2 or TRBV6-3 to TRBJ1-1, with TRBD1 identical over 9 bases. CDR3 length equals 15 residues. The V and J ends lost 2 bases and 1 base, in that order; junction bases with no gene match: 2. Germline-derived CDR1 and CDR2 are MNHEY and SVGEGT. The CDR3 region has the DNA TGTGCCAGCAGTTACGGGGGACAGGGGAACACTGAAGCTTTCTTT. Its translation is CASSYGGQGNTEAFF.

J is TRBJ1-2 and V is TRBV5-4; 7 positions agree with TRBD1. Germline V lookup: CDR1 SGHNT, CDR2 YYREEE (reference sequence). J was trimmed by 2 bases and V by 5 bases; bases with no gene match: 6. This CDR3 comprises 14 residues. The chain's CDR3 is CASSSRDRNYGYTF. For the CDR3, the DNA is TGTGCCAGCAGTAGCCGGGACAGAAACTATGGCTACACCTTC.

V gene TRBV12-5 combines with J gene TRBJ2-7; D remains unclear. Germline V gene lookup returns CDR1 LGHNT and CDR2 FRNRAP. V lost 5 bases and J lost 1, with 6 bases in between. This CDR3 is 12 amino acids long. The CDR3 sequence is CASGPVSYEQYF. For the CDR3, the DNA is TGTGCTAGTGGTCCAGTGTCCTACGAGCAGTACTTC.

Remarks on this clone: Different DNA sequences within this sample yield the same CDR3. This chain connects TRBV18 to TRBJ2-7; 8 nucleotides agree with TRBD1. The ends lost 3 bases at V and 1 base at J; junction bases unmatched: 2. This CDR3 comprises 14 residues. The germline CDR1 and CDR2 sequences are KGHSH and LQKENI. CDR3 nucleotide sequence: TGTGCCAGCTCACCCCGGACAGGGTCCTACGAGCAGTACTTC. Translation: CASSPRTGSYEQYF.

This clone appeared a single time. The V gene is TRBV29-1, the J gene TRBJ2-2; TRBD1 is a possible D gene (6 bases). CDR3 length: 13 residues. The ends were cut back, 6 bases at V and 0 bases at J, with 8 bases in the middle. Germline V lookup: CDR1 SQVTM, CDR2 ANQGSEA. Here the CDR3 reads CSVDRTNTGELFF. The CDR3 DNA reads as TGCAGCGTCGACAGGACGAACACCGGGGAGCTGTTTTTT.

This chain uses TRBV12-3 or TRBV12-4 with TRBJ1-2, with 9 bases aligning to TRBD1. The CDR3 spans 13 residues. After removal of 4 bases from V and 9 bases from J, the junction contained 6 bases not matched to a gene. CDR3 sequence reads: CASSSGTGRSYTF. The CDR3 DNA reads as TGTGCCAGCAGTTCCGGGACAGGGAGGAGCTACACCTTC.

J is TRBJ1-1 and V is TRBV9, with D possibly being TRBD1 (6 bases). The CDR3 totals 15 residues. V lost 4 bases, J lost 0 bases, and 13 bases lay in between. The germline CDR1 and CDR2 sequences are SGDLS and YYNGEE. The CDR3 DNA reads TGTGCCAGCAGCCTTCAACAGGGTATGAACACTGAAGCTTTCTTT. It is translated as CASSLQQGMNTEAFF.

A note on this clone: This CDR3 fails to terminate in the conserved phenylalanine or tryptophan, so it likely reflects a read error. The DNA is omitted, as the CDR3 cannot be located on it reliably, and the CDR3 follows TCRdb's listing. The CDR3 loop is CASSEFSESTGLLV. V and J are TRBV2 and TRBJ1-1; no check of the table's D call, TRBD1, against the DNA was made. Germline CDR1 reads SNHLY; CDR2 reads FYNNEI. The CDR3 is 14 amino acids long, termini counted.

V and J are TRBV19 and TRBJ1-4; the match to TRBD1 covers 7 bases. CDR3 length: 18 residues. Trimming removed 1 base from V and 4 bases from J; junction bases left unmatched: 12. Germline CDR1 LNHDA, CDR2 SQIVND (reference sequence). CDR3 nucleotide sequence: TGTGCCAGTAGTATAGCGAGGGGGCTCACTCAAGTTAATGAAAAACTGTTTTTT. This gives the protein CASSIARGLTQVNEKLFF.

The chain is built from TRBV7-9 and TRBJ1-1; the D gene is possibly TRBD1 (6 bases). V was clipped by 5 bases and J by 1 base, with 20 bases between them. Germline V gene sequence: CDR1 SEHNR, CDR2 FQNEAQ (reference sequence). This CDR3 is 17 amino acids long. The CDR3 sequence: CASSPRGGGRENTEAFF. In DNA form, the CDR3 reads TGTGCCAGCAGCCCACGAGGCGGGGGGCGGGAGAACACTGAAGCTTTCTTT.